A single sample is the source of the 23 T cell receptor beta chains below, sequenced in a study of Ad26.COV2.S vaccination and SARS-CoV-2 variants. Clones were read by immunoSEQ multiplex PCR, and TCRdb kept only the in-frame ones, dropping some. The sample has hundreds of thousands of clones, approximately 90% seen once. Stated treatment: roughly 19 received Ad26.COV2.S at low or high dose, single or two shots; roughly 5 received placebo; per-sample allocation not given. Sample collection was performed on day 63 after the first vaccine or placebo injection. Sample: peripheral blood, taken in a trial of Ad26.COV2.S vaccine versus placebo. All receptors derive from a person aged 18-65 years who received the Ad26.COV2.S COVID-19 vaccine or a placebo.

The CDR3 nucleotides read TGCGCCAGCAGCCAACTGACTAGCGGGAGTTATGGGTTTTACAATGAGCAGTTCTTC. It is translated as CASSQLTSGSYGFYNEQFF. J is TRBJ2-1 and V is TRBV4-3; 12 nucleotides agree with TRBD2. Germline lookup yields CDR1 LGHNA and CDR2 YSLEER. The CDR3 spans 19 residues. The V and J ends lost 2 bases and 4 bases, in that order; junction bases with no gene match: 12.

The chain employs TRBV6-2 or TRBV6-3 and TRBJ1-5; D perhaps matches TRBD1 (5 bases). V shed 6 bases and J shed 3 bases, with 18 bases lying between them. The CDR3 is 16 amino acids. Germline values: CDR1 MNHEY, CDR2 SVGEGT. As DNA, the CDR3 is TGTGCCAGCAGCCTTGGGGGGGGTCGAGACAATCAGCCCCAGCATTTT. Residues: CASSLGGGRDNQPQHF.

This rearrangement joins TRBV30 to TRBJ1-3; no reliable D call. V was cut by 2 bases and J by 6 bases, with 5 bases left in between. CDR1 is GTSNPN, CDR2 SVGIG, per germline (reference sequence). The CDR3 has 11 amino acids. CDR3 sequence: CAWSYKNTIYF. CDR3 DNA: TGTGCCTGGAGTTACAAAAACACCATATATTTT. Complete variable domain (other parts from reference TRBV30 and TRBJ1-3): SQTIHQWPATLVQPVGSPLSLECTVEGTSNPNLYWYRQAAGRGLQLLFYSVGIGQISSEVPQNLSASRPQDRQFILSSKKLLLSDSGFYLCAWSYKNTIYFGEGSWLTVV.

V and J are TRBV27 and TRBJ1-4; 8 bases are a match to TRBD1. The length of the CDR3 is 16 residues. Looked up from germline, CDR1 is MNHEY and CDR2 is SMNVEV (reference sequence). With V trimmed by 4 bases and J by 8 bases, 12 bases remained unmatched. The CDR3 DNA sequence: TGTGCCAGCAGTTCCCTACAGGGGGTCGTCGGGGAAAAACTGTTTTTT. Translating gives CASSSLQGVVGEKLFF.

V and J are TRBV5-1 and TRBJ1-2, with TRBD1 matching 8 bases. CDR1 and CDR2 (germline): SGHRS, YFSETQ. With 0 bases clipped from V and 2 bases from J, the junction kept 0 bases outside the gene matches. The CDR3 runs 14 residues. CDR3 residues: CASSLGTGNYGYTF. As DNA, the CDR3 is TGCGCCAGCAGCTTGGGGACAGGGAACTATGGCTACACCTTC.

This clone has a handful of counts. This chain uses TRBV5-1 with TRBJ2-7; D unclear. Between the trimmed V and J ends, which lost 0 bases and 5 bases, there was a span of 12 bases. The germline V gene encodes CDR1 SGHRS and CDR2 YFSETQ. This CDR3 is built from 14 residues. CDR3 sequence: CASSLVPPSNEQYF. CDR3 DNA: TGCGCCAGCAGCTTGGTCCCTCCCAGCAACGAGCAGTACTTC.

Here the CDR3 reads CASSSDYLSTDTQYF. CDR3 nucleotides: TGTGCCAGCAGCTCGGACTACCTTAGCACAGATACGCAGTATTTT. The rearrangement links TRBV7-3 to TRBJ2-3, with a tentative D call TRBD2 (6 bases). V was shortened by 4 bases and J by 0 bases, with 11 bases between the two germline ends. CDR3 size: 15 residues. Germline CDR1 and CDR2: SGHTA and FQGTGA.

CDR3 protein: CASSQGTSGYNEQFF. CDR3 bases: TGTGCCAGCAGCCAAGGGACTAGCGGGTACAATGAGCAGTTCTTC. The chain links TRBV9 to TRBJ2-1; the match to TRBD2 covers 12 bases. The ends lost 4 bases at V and 4 bases at J; junction bases unmatched: 3. The CDR3 has 15 amino acids. In germline, CDR1 is SGDLS, CDR2 YYNGEE.

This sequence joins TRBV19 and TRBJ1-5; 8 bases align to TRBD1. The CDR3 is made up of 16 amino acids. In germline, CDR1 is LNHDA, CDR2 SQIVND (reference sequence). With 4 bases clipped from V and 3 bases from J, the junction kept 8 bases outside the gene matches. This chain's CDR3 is CASSNMTGAHNQPQHF. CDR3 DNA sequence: TGTGCCAGTAGTAATATGACAGGGGCCCACAATCAGCCCCAGCATTTT.

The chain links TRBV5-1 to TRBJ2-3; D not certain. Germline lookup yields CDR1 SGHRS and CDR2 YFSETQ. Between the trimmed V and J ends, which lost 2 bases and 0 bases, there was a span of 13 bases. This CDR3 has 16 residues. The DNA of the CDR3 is TGCGCCAGCAGCTTTGGCCGGCCGTTTAGCACAGATACGCAGTATTTT. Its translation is CASSFGRPFSTDTQYF.

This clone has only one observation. The CDR3 sequence is CASRDNSPLHF. For the CDR3, the DNA is TGTGCCAGCAGAGACAATTCACCCCTCCACTTT. The V gene is TRBV5-8, the J gene TRBJ1-6; no reliable D call. The V gene's germline CDR1 is SGHTS and CDR2 YDEGEE. Trimming cost V 5 bases and J 7 bases, with 4 bases left between them. This CDR3 is 11 amino acids long.

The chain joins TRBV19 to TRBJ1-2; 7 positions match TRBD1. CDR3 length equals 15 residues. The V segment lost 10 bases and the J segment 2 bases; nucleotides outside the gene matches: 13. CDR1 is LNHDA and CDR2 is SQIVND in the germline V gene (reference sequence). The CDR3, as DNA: TGTGCCACCCGACGGGACAGCATTTTAAACTATGGCTACACCTTC. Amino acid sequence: CATRRDSILNYGYTF.

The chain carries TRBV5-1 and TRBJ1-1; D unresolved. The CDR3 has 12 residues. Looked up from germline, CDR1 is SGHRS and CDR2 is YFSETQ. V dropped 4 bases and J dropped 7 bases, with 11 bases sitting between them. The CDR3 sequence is CASSPLLGEAFF. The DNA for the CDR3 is TGCGCCAGCAGCCCCCTGTTGGGTGAAGCTTTCTTT.

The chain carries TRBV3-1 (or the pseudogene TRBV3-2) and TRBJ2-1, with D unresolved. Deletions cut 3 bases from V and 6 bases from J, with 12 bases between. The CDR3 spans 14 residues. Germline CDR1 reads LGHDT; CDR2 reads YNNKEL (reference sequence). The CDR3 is CASSQTRASNEQFF. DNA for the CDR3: TGTGCCAGCAGCCAGACTCGGGCCTCCAATGAGCAGTTCTTC.

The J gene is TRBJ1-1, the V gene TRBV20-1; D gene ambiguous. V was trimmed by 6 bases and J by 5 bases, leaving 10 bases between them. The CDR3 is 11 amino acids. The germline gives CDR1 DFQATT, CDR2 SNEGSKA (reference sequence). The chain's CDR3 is CSASRGTEAFF. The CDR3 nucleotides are TGCAGTGCCAGCCGGGGTACTGAAGCTTTCTTT.

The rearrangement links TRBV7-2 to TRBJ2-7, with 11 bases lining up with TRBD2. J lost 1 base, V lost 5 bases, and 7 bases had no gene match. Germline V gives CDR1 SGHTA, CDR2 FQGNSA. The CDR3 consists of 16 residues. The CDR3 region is CASSASSGRTSYEQYF. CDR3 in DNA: TGTGCCAGCAGCGCCTCTAGCGGGAGGACATCCTACGAGCAGTACTTC.

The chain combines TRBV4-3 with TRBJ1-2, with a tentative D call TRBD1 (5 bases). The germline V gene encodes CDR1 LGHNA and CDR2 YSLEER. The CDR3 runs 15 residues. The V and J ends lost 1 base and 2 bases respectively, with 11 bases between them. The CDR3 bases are TGCGCCAGCAGCCAAGCGGGGACCCAAAACTATGGCTACACCTTC. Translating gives CASSQAGTQNYGYTF.

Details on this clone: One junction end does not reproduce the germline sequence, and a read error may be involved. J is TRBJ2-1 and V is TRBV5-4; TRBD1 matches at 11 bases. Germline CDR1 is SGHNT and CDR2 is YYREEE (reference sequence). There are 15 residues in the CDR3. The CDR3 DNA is TGTGCCAACAGCGGACAGGGGGCGTCCTACAATGAGCAGTTCTTC. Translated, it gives CANSGQGASYNEQFF. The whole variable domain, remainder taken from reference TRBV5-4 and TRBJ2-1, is ETGVTQSPTHLIKTRGQQVTLRCSSQSGHNTVSWYQQALGQGPQFIFQYYREEENGRGNFPPRFSGLQFPNYSSELNVNALELDDSALYLCANSGQGASYNEQFFGPGTRLTVL.

The chain's CDR3 is CATGGLAGGRETQYF. The CDR3 DNA is TGTGCCACCGGTGGGCTAGCGGGAGGGAGGGAGACCCAGTACTTC. The J gene is TRBJ2-5, the V gene TRBV6-6; 12 bases are a match to TRBD2. Germline-derived CDR1 and CDR2 are MNHNY and SVGAGI (reference sequence). The CDR3 is 15 residues long. V shed 10 bases, J shed 5 bases, and the junction held 11 bases outside the gene matches.

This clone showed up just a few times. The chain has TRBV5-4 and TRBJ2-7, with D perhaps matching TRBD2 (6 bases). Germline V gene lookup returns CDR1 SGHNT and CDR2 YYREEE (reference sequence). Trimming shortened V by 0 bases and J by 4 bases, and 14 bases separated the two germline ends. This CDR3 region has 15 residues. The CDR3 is CASSLEAGWVYEQYF. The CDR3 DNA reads TGTGCCAGCAGCTTGGAGGCGGGATGGGTGTACGAGCAGTACTTC.

CDR3 region: CASSLAVGSPLIGELFF. The CDR3 nucleotides read TGCGCCAGCAGCTTGGCCGTAGGCTCCCCTCTTATCGGGGAGCTGTTTTTT. J is TRBJ2-2 and V is TRBV5-1; no definite D call. Looked up from germline, CDR1 is SGHRS and CDR2 is YFSETQ. Trimming cost V 0 bases and J 7 bases, with 19 bases left between them. The CDR3 sequence is 17 residues long. The full variable domain, its missing parts supplied by reference TRBV5-1 and TRBJ2-2, is KAGVTQTPRYLIKTRGQQVTLSCSPISGHRSVSWYQQTPGQGLQFLFEYFSETQRNKGNFPGRFSGRQFSNSRSEMNVSTLELGDSALYLCASSLAVGSPLIGELFFGEGSRLTVL.

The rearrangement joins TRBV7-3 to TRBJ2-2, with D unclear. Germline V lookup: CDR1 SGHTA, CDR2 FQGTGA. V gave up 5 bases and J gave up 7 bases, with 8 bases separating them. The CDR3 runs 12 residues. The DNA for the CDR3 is TGTGCCAGCAGCGCCCTTAACGGGGAGCTGTTTTTT. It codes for CASSALNGELFF.

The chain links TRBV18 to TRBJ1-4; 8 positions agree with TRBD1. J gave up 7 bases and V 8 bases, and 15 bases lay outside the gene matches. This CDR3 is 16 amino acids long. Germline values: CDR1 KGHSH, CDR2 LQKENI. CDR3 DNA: TGTGCCAGCCGAAAACCAGGACAGGGATTTACTGAAAAACTGTTTTTT. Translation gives CASRKPGQGFTEKLFF.